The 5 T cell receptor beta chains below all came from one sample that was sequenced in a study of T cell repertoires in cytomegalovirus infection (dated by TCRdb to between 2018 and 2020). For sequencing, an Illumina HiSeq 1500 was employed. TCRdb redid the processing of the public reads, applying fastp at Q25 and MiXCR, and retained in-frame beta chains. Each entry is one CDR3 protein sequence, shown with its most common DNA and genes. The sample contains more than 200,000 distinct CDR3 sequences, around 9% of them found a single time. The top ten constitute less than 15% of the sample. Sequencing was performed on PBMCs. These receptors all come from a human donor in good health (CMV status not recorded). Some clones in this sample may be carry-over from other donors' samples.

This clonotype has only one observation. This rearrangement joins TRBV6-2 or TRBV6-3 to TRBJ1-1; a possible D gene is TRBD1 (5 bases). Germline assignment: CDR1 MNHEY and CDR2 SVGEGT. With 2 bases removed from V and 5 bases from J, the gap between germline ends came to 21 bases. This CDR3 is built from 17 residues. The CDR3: CASSYPPPDRGRTEAFF. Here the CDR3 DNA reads TGTGCCAGCAGTTACCCCCCTCCTGACAGAGGGCGAACTGAAGCTTTCTTT.

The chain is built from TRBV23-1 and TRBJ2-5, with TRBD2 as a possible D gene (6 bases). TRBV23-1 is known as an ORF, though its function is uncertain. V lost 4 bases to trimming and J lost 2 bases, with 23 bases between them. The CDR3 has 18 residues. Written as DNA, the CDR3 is TGCGCCAGCAGTCCCGGGAAAGGGCTAGCAGGGAGGCAAGAGACCCAGTACTTC. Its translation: CASSPGKGLAGRQETQYF.

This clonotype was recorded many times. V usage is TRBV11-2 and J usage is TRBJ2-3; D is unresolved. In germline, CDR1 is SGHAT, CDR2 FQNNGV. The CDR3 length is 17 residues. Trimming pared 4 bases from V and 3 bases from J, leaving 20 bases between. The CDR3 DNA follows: TGTGCCAGCAGCTCCGCTGGTGCGAGCGAAGGGACAGATACGCAGTATTTT. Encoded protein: CASSSAGASEGTDTQYF.

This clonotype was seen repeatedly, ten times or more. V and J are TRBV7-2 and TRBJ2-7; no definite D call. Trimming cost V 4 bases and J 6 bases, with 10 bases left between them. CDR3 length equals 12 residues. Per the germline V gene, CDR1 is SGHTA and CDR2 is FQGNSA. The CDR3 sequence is CASSSRVSEQYF. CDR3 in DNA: TGTGCCAGCAGCTCTAGGGTCTCCGAGCAGTACTTC.

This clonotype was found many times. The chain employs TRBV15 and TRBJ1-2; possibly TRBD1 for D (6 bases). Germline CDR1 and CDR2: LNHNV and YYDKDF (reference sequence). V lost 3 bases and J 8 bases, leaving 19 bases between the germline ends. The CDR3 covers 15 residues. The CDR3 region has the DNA TGTGCCACCAGCAGCCAGGGAGGGGACACTTGGGGCTACACCTTC. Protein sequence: CATSSQGGDTWGYTF.